What follows is one T cell receptor (beta chain) and its context. Its antigen remains unknown. This entry is derived from a study of graft-versus-host responses after intestinal transplantation. The V segment lost 6 bases and the J segment 4 bases; nucleotides outside the gene matches: 12. The germline V gene encodes CDR1 LNHDA and CDR2 SQIVND (reference sequence). CDR3 length: 16 amino acids. Assay: immunoSEQ multiplex PCR; the TCRdb copy retains only in-frame clones and omits some. The table lists around 100,000 clones, about 90% of them singletons. The material was unstimulated CD4+ T cells sorted from spleen or lymph node cells, obtained before transplant. The receptor was isolated from a human donor who was the organ donor for an intestinal transplant. The rearrangement links TRBV19 to TRBJ1-5; 7 bases line up with TRBD1. The CDR3 loop is CASSNVTGVINQPQHF. CDR3 sequence (DNA): TGTGCCAGTAGCAACGTAACAGGGGTAATAAATCAGCCCCAGCATTTT.